One and the same sample provided the 16 T cell receptor beta chains below, sequenced in a study of blood T cell repertoires in COVID-19. Method: immunoSEQ multiplex PCR; TCRdb's copy keeps in-frame clones and lacks some. The data hold approximately 270,000 clones, with 70% to 90% observed a single time. Sample: peripheral blood. The receptors stem from a man aged 18 to 30 with active or convalescent COVID-19.

The chain employs TRBV12-3 or TRBV12-4 and TRBJ1-6; TRBD1 might be the D (5 bases). V lost 3 bases and J lost 14, with 11 bases in between. This CDR3 contains 12 residues. CDR3 coding DNA: TGTGCCAGCAGTTTTACGGGGGGATCCCTCCACTTT. It translates to CASSFTGGSLHF.

The chain's CDR3 is CASSVLQGNYGYTF. The CDR3 coding sequence is TGTGCCAGCAGCGTTCTCCAGGGTAACTATGGCTACACCTTC. The J gene is TRBJ1-2, the V gene TRBV9, with D possibly matching TRBD1 (5 bases). This CDR3 spans 14 amino acids. V lost 2 bases and J lost 1, with 9 bases in between. CDR1 is SGDLS, CDR2 YYNGEE, per germline.

The CDR3 bases are TGTGCCAGCAGTTATTCGACAGAGATTGGCTACACCTTC. Protein: CASSYSTEIGYTF. V is TRBV12-3 or TRBV12-4 and J is TRBJ1-2; TRBD1 might be the D (5 bases). V lost 4 bases, J lost 7 bases, and 13 bases lay in between. This CDR3 contains 13 residues.

The chain has TRBV28 and TRBJ1-5; 9 bases match TRBD1. The CDR3 covers 15 residues. V was pared by 8 bases and J by 2 bases, with 7 bases of the junction left unmatched. In germline, CDR1 is MDHEN, CDR2 SYDVKM. The CDR3 sequence: CASFGTGLGNQPQHF. CDR3 sequence (DNA): TGTGCCAGCTTCGGGACAGGGTTGGGCAATCAGCCCCAGCATTTT.

The chain links TRBV7-3 to TRBJ1-2; 9 bases agree with TRBD1. The CDR3 is 15 residues long. The germline CDR1 and CDR2 sequences are SGHTA and FQGTGA. Losses at the gene ends were 5 bases for V and 3 bases for J; bases not matched to a gene: 7. The DNA for the CDR3 is TGTGCCAGCAGCCTCGGGACAGGGCTAGACTATGGCTACACCTTC. It encodes CASSLGTGLDYGYTF.

The chain links TRBV6-2 or TRBV6-3 to TRBJ1-5; D is unresolved. Trimming stripped 4 bases from V and 3 bases from J, with 13 bases between. The CDR3 has 15 amino acids. The germline V gene encodes CDR1 MNHEY and CDR2 SVGEGT. The DNA of the CDR3 is TGTGCCAGCAGTTCACCAGACAAGCTCAATCAGCCCCAGCATTTT. It codes for CASSSPDKLNQPQHF.

The chain has TRBV29-1 and TRBJ2-7, with TRBD1 matching 10 bases. The germline gives CDR1 SQVTM, CDR2 ANQGSEA. This CDR3 comprises 15 residues. V shed 4 bases, J shed 1 base, and the junction held 7 bases outside the gene matches. CDR3: CSVVLGQGYSYEQYF. As DNA, the CDR3 is TGCAGCGTTGTATTGGGACAGGGGTATTCCTACGAGCAGTACTTC.

The chain combines TRBV27 with TRBJ1-5; weak D call: TRBD1 (6 bases). The CDR3 has 16 residues. From germline, CDR1 is MNHEY and CDR2 SMNVEV (reference sequence). Trimming left V 5 bases short and J 4 bases short, with 18 bases between. The CDR3 DNA follows: TGTGCCAGCAGTCCCAGGGGAGGGGAATCGAATCAGCCCCAGCATTTT. Encoded protein: CASSPRGGESNQPQHF.

V usage is TRBV28 and J usage is TRBJ1-4; 9 bases fit TRBD1. Germline trimming cut 5 bases from V and 0 bases from J; bases unmatched to any gene: 16. CDR1 and CDR2 (germline): MDHEN, SYDVKM. This CDR3 spans 20 amino acids. The CDR3 DNA sequence: TGTGCCAGCAGTCCCAACCCGAACCACAGGGGGCCCACAACTAATGAAAAACTGTTTTTT. Translating it yields CASSPNPNHRGPTTNEKLFF.

The gene calls are TRBV27 and TRBJ2-1; tentatively, D is TRBD1 (6 bases). V was pared by 5 bases and J by 3 bases, with 11 bases between. CDR1 and CDR2 from the germline V gene are MNHEY and SMNVEV (reference sequence). This CDR3 has 14 amino acids. The CDR3 DNA reads as TGTGCCAGCAGTAGCCGGACAGACTACAATGAGCAGTTCTTC. Encoded protein: CASSSRTDYNEQFF.

This clone has a single count. The chain uses TRBV6-5 and TRBJ1-5; possibly TRBD1 for D (5 bases). Germline V gene lookup returns CDR1 MNHEY and CDR2 SVGAGI. Trimming left V 6 bases short and J 0 bases short, with 12 bases between. The CDR3 spans 15 residues. The CDR3 is CASRVTDNSNQPQHF. DNA of the CDR3: TGTGCCAGCAGGGTGACAGACAATAGCAATCAGCCCCAGCATTTT.

This clone was seen only once. V is TRBV28 and J is TRBJ1-4, with 8 nucleotides matching TRBD1. Germline assignment: CDR1 MDHEN and CDR2 SYDVKM. The CDR3 is 12 residues long. J gave up 8 bases and V 8 bases, and 4 bases lay outside the gene matches. This CDR3 reads CASAGGAEKLFF. CDR3 bases: TGTGCCAGCGCAGGGGGCGCGGAAAAACTGTTTTTT. The full variable domain, its missing parts supplied by reference TRBV28 and TRBJ1-4, is DVKVTQSSRYLVKRTGEKVFLECVQDMDHENMFWYRQDPGLGLRLIYFSYDVKMKEKGDIPEGYSVSREKKERFSLILESASTNQTSMYLCASAGGAEKLFFGSGTQLSVL.

V usage is TRBV7-3 and J usage is TRBJ2-1; 11 bases are shared with TRBD2. V was pared by 3 bases and J by 4 bases, with 5 bases of the junction left unmatched. The CDR3 sequence is 16 residues long. CDR1 and CDR2 from the germline V gene are SGHTA and FQGTGA. The CDR3, as DNA: TGTGCCAGCAGCTTCGGGACTAGCGGACCATACAATGAGCAGTTCTTC. Its translation is CASSFGTSGPYNEQFF.

The CDR3 reads CASSEGTGVRNEQFF. The CDR3, as DNA: TGTGCCAGCAGTGAAGGGACAGGGGTCAGGAATGAGCAGTTCTTC. The rearrangement links TRBV6-1 to TRBJ2-1; 9 nucleotides agree with TRBD1. V shed 1 base, J shed 7 bases, and the junction held 5 bases outside the gene matches. Germline V gene sequence: CDR1 MNHNS, CDR2 SASEGT. There are 15 residues in the CDR3.

The chain recombines TRBV6-5 with TRBJ1-1, with a tentative D call TRBD1 (6 bases). V lost 6 bases to trimming and J lost 6 bases, with 17 bases between them. CDR1 is MNHEY and CDR2 is SVGAGI in the germline V gene. The CDR3 runs 14 residues. The CDR3 loop is CASSRDIGRAEAFF. The CDR3 DNA sequence: TGTGCCAGCAGCAGGGACATTGGAAGGGCTGAAGCTTTCTTT.

The CDR3: CASSIGTATLLYEQYF. The CDR3 DNA follows: TGTGCCAGTAGTATCGGGACAGCCACCCTCCTCTACGAGCAGTACTTC. V usage is TRBV19 and J usage is TRBJ2-7, with TRBD1 identical over 7 bases. The CDR3 has 16 amino acids. Germline values: CDR1 LNHDA, CDR2 SQIVND (reference sequence). Trimming removed 3 bases from V and 3 bases from J; junction bases left unmatched: 11.